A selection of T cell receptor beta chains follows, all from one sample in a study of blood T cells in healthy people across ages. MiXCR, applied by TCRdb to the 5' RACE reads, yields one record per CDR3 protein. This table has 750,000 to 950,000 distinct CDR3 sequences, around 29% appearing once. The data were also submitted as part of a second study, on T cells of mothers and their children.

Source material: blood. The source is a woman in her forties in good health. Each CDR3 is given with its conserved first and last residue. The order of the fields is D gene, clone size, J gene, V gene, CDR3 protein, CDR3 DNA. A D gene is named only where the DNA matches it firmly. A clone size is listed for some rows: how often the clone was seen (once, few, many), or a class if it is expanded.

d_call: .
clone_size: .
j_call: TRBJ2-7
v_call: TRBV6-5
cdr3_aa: CASSRVGSGSRREQYF
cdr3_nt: TGTGCCAGCAGCCGTGTGGGGAGCGGGTCAAGACGCGAGCAGTACTTC

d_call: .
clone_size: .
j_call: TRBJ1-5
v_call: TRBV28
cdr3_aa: CASTIGPLRIEYQPQHF
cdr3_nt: TGTGCCAGCACCATTGGCCCCCTACGGATTGAGTATCAGCCCCAGCATTTT

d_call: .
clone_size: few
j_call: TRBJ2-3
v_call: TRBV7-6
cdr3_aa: CASSSGIGGTDTQYF
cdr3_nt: TGTGCCAGCAGCTCAGGGATCGGGGGCACAGATACGCAGTATTTT

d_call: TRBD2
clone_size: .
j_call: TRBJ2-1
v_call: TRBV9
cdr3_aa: CASSVGGAGGNEQFF
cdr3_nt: TGTGCCAGCAGCGTAGGTGGGGCGGGGGGCAATGAGCAGTTCTTC

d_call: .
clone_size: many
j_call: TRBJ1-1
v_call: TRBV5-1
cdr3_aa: CASSLYREGDTEAFF
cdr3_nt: TGCGCCAGCAGCTTGTACAGGGAAGGAGACACTGAAGCTTTCTTT

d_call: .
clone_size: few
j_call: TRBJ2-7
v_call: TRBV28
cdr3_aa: CASRPGTRLSSYEQYF
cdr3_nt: TGTGCCAGCAGACCTGGGACTCGCCTGAGCTCCTACGAGCAGTACTTC

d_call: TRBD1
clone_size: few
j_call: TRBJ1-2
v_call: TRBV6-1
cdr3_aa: CASSTQRGRGFYYGYTF
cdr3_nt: TGTGCCAGCAGTACACAAAGGGGGCGCGGTTTTTACTATGGCTACACCTTC

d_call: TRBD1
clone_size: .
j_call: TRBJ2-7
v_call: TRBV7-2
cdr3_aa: CASSLAPDRAIYEQYF
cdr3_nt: TGTGCCAGCAGCTTAGCCCCGGACAGGGCTATCTACGAGCAGTACTTC

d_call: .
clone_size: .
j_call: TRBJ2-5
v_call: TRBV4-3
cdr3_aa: CAGSRTSGSGEETQYF
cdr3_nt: TGCGCCGGCAGCCGTACCAGTGGTAGCGGTGAAGAGACCCAGTACTTC

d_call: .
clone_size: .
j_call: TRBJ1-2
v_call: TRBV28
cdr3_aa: CASSLSPGTYGYTF
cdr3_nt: TGTGCCAGCAGTTTATCGCCAGGGACCTATGGCTACACCTTC

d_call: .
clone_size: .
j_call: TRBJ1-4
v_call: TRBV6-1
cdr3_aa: CASSGMEGREKLFF
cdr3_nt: TGTGCCAGCAGTGGAATGGAGGGTCGGGAAAAACTGTTTTTT

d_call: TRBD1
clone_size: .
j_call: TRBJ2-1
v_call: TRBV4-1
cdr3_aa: CASSHPGQGGGEQFF
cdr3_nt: TGCGCCAGCAGCCATCCGGGACAGGGAGGGGGTGAGCAGTTCTTC

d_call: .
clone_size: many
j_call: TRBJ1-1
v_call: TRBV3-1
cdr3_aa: CASSQRNTEAFF
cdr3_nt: TGTGCCAGCTCACAGAGGAACACTGAAGCTTTCTTT

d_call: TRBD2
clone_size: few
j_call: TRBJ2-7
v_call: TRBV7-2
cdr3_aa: CASSLGGGGAAYEQYF
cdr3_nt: TGTGCCAGCAGCTTAGGTGGCGGGGGGGCTGCCTACGAGCAGTACTTC

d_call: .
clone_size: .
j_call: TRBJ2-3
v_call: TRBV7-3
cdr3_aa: CASALPSTDTQYF
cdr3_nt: TGTGCCAGCGCCCTGCCCAGTACAGATACGCAGTATTTT

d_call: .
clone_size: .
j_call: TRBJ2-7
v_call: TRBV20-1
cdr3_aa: CSARGHLGDEQYF
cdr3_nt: TGCAGTGCTAGAGGGCACCTCGGGGACGAGCAGTACTTC

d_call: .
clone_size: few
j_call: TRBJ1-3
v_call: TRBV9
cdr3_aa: CASSVSSTAGNTIYF
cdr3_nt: TGTGCCAGCAGCGTTAGTTCAACCGCTGGAAACACCATATATTTT

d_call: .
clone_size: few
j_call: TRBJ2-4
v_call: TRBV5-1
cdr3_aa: CASSFSGENIQYF
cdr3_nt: TGCGCCAGCAGCTTTAGCGGAGAAAACATTCAGTACTTC

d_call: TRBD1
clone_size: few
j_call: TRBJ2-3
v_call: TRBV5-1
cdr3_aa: CANSSSRDSRWADTQYF
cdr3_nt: TGCGCCAACAGCTCAAGCCGGGACAGCCGCTGGGCAGATACGCAGTATTTT

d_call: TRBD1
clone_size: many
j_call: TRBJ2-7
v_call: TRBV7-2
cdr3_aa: CASSLPRTGVNYEQYF
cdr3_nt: TGTGCCAGCAGCTTACCCAGGACAGGGGTAAACTACGAGCAGTACTTC

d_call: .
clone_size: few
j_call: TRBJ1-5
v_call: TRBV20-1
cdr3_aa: CSAKANSGNQPQHF
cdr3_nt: TGCAGTGCCAAAGCAAACTCTGGTAATCAGCCCCAGCATTTT

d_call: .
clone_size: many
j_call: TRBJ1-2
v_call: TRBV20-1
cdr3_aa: CSARVVINYGYTF
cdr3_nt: TGCAGTGCTAGAGTGGTGATTAACTATGGCTACACCTTC

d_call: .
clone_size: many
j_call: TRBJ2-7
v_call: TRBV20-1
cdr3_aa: CSARDPVQGSSEQYF
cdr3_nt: TGCAGTGCTAGAGATCCCGTGCAGGGTTCTTCCGAGCAGTACTTC

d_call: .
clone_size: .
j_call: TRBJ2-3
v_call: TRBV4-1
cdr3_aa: CASSQAVAETDTQYF
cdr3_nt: TGCGCCAGCAGCCAAGCAGTAGCGGAAACAGATACGCAGTATTTT

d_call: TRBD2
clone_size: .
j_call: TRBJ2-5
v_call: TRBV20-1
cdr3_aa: CSASPTAGLKTQYF
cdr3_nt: TGCAGTGCTAGTCCGACAGCGGGGTTGAAGACCCAGTACTTC

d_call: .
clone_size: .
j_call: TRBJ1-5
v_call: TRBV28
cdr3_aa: CASSGLVGQPQHF
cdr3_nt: TGTGCCAGCAGCGGGCTGGTTGGTCAGCCCCAGCATTTT

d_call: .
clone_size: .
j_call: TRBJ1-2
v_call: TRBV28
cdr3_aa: CASSWGAPDYGYTF
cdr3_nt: TGTGCCAGCAGTTGGGGAGCCCCCGACTATGGCTACACCTTC

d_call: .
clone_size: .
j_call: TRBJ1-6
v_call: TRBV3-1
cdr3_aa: CASSSRRSYNSPLHF
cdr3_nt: TGTGCCAGCAGCTCCAGACGGTCCTATAATTCACCCCTCCACTTT

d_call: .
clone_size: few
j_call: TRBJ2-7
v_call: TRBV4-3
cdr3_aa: CASSQALAGNFYEQYF
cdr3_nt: TGCGCCAGCAGCCAAGCTTTGGCAGGGAATTTTTACGAGCAGTACTTC

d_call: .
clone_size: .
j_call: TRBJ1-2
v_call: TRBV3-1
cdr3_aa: CASSHGGLQGDGYTF
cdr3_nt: TGTGCCAGCAGCCATGGGGGCTTACAGGGTGATGGCTACACCTTC

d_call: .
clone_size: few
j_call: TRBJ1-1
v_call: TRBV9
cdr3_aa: CASSDREITEAFF
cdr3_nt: TGTGCCAGCAGCGACAGGGAAATCACTGAAGCTTTCTTT

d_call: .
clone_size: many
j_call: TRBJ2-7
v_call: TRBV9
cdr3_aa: CASAPTLGSYEQYF
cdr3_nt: TGTGCCAGCGCGCCGACCCTGGGAAGCTACGAGCAGTACTTC

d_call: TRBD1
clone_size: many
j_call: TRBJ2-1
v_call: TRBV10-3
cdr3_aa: CAISGNGQGWSNEQFF
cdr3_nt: TGTGCCATCAGCGGAAACGGACAGGGATGGAGCAATGAGCAGTTCTTC

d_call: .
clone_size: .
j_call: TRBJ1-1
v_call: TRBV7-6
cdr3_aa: CASSSRGGGFSTEAFF
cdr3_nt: TGTGCCAGCAGCTCACGTGGAGGGGGATTTAGCACTGAAGCTTTCTTT

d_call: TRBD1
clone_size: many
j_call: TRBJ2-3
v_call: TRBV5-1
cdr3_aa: CASSYERGLDSVPDTQYF
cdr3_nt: TGCGCCAGCAGCTACGAGAGGGGGCTGGATTCTGTCCCAGATACGCAGTATTTT

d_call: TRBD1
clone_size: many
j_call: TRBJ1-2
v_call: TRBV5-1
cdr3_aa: CASSLAGTGGGYTF
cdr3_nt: TGCGCCAGCAGCTTGGCCGGGACAGGGGGCGGCTACACCTTC

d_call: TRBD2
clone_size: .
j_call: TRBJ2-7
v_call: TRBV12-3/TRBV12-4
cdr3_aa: CASSFSGTSGGAYEQYF
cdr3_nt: TGTGCCAGCAGTTTCTCGGGGACTAGCGGGGGGGCCTACGAGCAGTACTTC

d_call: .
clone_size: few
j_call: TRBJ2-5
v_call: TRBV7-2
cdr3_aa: CASSPTSPLSEETQYF
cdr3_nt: TGTGCCAGCAGCCCCACTAGCCCCCTATCCGAAGAGACCCAGTACTTC

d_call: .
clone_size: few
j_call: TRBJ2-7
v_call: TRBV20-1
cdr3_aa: CSARPTGSGAGEQYF
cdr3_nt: TGCAGTGCTAGGCCTACTGGCAGTGGGGCCGGCGAGCAGTACTTC

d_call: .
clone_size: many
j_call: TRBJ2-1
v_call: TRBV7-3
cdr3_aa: CASSLTGHPDNEQFF
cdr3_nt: TGTGCCAGCAGCTTAACAGGTCACCCGGACAATGAGCAGTTCTTC

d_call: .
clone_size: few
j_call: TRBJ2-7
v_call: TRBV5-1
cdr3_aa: CASSLSAVIDEQYF
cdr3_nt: TGCGCCAGCAGCTTGAGTGCAGTGATTGACGAGCAGTACTTC

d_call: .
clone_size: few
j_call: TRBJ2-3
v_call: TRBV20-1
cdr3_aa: CSAGGGPGGTDTQYF
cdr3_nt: TGCAGTGCCGGTGGGGGCCCGGGGGGCACAGATACGCAGTATTTT

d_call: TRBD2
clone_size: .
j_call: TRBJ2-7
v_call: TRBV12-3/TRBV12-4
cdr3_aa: CASSIRLAGRGYEQYF
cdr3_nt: TGTGCCAGCAGTATAAGACTAGCAGGAAGGGGCTACGAGCAGTACTTC

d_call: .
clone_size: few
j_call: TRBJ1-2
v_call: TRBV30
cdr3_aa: CAWSVIRRGSYTF
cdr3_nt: TGTGCCTGGAGTGTCATCAGAAGGGGTAGCTACACCTTC

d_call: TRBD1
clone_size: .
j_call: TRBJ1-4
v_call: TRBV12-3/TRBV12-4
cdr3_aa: CASSLDRGPGEKLFF
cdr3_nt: TGTGCCAGCAGTCTCGACAGGGGGCCGGGTGAAAAACTGTTTTTT

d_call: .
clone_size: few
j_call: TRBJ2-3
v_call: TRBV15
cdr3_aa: CATALGGVTDTQYF
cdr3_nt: TGTGCCACCGCCCTTGGAGGGGTCACAGATACGCAGTATTTT

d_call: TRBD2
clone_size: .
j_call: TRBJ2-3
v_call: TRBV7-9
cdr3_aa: CASSPLTSGVGDTQYF
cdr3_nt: TGTGCCAGCAGCCCGCTCACTAGCGGAGTGGGAGATACGCAGTATTTT

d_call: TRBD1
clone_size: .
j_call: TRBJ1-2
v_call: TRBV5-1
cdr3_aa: CASSLDRGRNDGYTF
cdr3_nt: TGCGCCAGCAGCTTGGACAGGGGGCGCAATGATGGCTACACCTTC

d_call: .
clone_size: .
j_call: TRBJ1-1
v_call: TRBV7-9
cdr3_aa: CASSFRIGGNTEAFF
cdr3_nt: TGCGCCAGCAGCTTTCGGATAGGCGGGAACACTGAAGCTTTCTTT

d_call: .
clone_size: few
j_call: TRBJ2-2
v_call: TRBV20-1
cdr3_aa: CSAREGLPANTGELFF
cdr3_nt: TGCAGTGCTAGAGAAGGACTACCGGCGAACACCGGGGAGCTGTTTTTT

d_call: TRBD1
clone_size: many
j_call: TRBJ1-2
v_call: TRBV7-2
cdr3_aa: CASSDRDLYGYTF
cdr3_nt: TGTGCCAGCAGCGACAGGGACCTGTATGGCTACACCTTC

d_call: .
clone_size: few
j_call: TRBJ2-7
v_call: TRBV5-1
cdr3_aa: CASSFGTQPQYEQYF
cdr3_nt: TGCGCCAGCAGCTTCGGGACCCAACCCCAATACGAGCAGTACTTC

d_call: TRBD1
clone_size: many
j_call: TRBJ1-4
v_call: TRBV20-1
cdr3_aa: CSARDPGGGNEKLFF
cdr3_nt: TGCAGTGCTAGAGACCCAGGGGGCGGAAATGAAAAACTGTTTTTT

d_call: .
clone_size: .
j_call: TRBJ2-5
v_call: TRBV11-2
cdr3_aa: CASSPFVQGKETQYF
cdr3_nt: TGTGCCAGCAGCCCCTTCGTCCAGGGTAAAGAGACCCAGTACTTC

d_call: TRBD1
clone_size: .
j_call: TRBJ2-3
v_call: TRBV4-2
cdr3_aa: CASSQGGAVESDTQYF
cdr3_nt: TGTGCCAGCAGTCAAGGGGGCGCGGTGGAATCAGATACGCAGTATTTT

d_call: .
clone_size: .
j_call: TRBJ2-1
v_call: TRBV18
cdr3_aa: CASSPPNGYNEQFF
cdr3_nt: TGTGCCAGCTCACCTCCAAACGGGTACAATGAGCAGTTCTTC

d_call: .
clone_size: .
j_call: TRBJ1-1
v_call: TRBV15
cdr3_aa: CATSRDRGQGGFF
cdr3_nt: TGTGCCACCAGCAGAGATCGAGGGCAGGGCGGTTTCTTT